The rows below give T cell receptor beta chains drawn from one sample of a study of resident and recirculating memory T cells in vitiligo. Assay: immunoSEQ multiplex PCR; the TCRdb copy retains only in-frame clones and omits some. Seen here are tens of thousands of clones, about 90% observed once, and the top ten hold 5%. The source material was blood. The receptors here all came from a male donor with vitiligo. Both conserved end residues are part of each CDR3. A D gene is named only where the DNA matches it firmly. Only some rows state a clone size, as once, few, many or a class for expanded clones.

>TRBV13|TRBJ2-7|TRBD2|.
TGTGCCAGCAGCGAGGGTACAGCGGGAGTGAGATCCTACGAGCAGTACTTC
CASSEGTAGVRSYEQYF
>TRBV28|TRBJ2-1|.|.
TGTGCCAGCAGCGAGGGGGGGTTGGGGTACAATGAGCAGTTCTTC
CASSEGGLGYNEQFF
>TRBV7-6|TRBJ1-6|TRBD1|once
TGTGCCAGCAGCTCATCAGGGGGCGCCTATAATTCACCCCTCCACTTT
CASSSSGGAYNSPLHF
>TRBV4-3|TRBJ2-7|.|.
TGCGCCAGCAGCCAAGATCCACCCCGGGACAATCTCTACGAGCAGTACTTC
CASSQDPPRDNLYEQYF
>TRBV10-1|TRBJ2-7|TRBD1|.
TGCGCCAGCAGTGAGGGGACAGGGACCTACGAGCAGTACTTC
CASSEGTGTYEQYF
>TRBV18|TRBJ1-1|.|.
TGTGCCAGCTCACCGTTAAGCGATGAAGCTTTCTTT
CASSPLSDEAFF
>TRBV13|TRBJ2-5|.|.
TGTGCCAGCAGCATCGGACTTTCTCAAGAGACCCAGTACTTC
CASSIGLSQETQYF
>TRBV5-1|TRBJ1-1|.|.
TGCGCCAGCAGCCCTGGGCGGAGGGGTAAAATGAACACTGAAGCTTTCTTT
CASSPGRRGKMNTEAFF
>TRBV28|TRBJ1-2|.|.
TGTGCCAGCAGTTTCTTCAGGGATGGCTACACCTTC
CASSFFRDGYTF
>TRBV28|TRBJ1-5|TRBD1|.
TGTGCCAGCAGGTCCGGGACAGGGGGCTTTCAGCCCCAGCATTTT
CASRSGTGGFQPQHF
>TRBV28|TRBJ2-3|.|.
TGTGCCAGTGGGGACTCTCACACAGATACGCAGTATTTT
CASGDSHTDTQYF
>TRBV5-1|TRBJ1-5|.|.
TGCGCCAGCAGCCCCGGCGTGGGGCAGGGCAATCAGCCCCAGCATTTT
CASSPGVGQGNQPQHF
>TRBV19|TRBJ2-1|TRBD2|.
TGTGCCAGTAGTATAGGAAGAGGGAGGGACAATGAGCAGTTCTTC
CASSIGRGRDNEQFF
>TRBV4-2|TRBJ2-1|.|.
TGTGCCAGCAGCCAAGATGGTCGGGCGGGGAAGAACAATGAGCAGTTCTTC
CASSQDGRAGKNNEQFF
>TRBV4-2|TRBJ2-3|TRBD1|.
TGTGCCAGCAGCCAAGAGACAGGGGCGATAGATACGCAGTATTTT
CASSQETGAIDTQYF
>TRBV27|TRBJ2-7|.|.
TGTGCCAGCAGTCGTGGACATAGCTACGAGCAGTACTTC
CASSRGHSYEQYF
>TRBV5-1|TRBJ2-3|TRBD2|.
TGCGCCAGCAGGTTGAGTTCGGGACTAGCGACAGATACGCAGTATTTT
CASRLSSGLATDTQYF